Shown below are 30 T cell receptor beta chains from a single sample sequenced in a study of blood T cell repertoires in COVID-19. TCRdb's copy holds only in-frame clones and misses some; the assay was immunoSEQ multiplex PCR. There are tens of thousands of clones in the sample; roughly 91% occur only once, and over 7.5% lies in the top ten. The sample was peripheral blood. The source is a man over 45 with active COVID-19.

The chain combines TRBV24-1 with TRBJ2-3; 7 bases are shared with TRBD2. Per germline, CDR1 KGHDR and CDR2 SFDVKD. The CDR3 is made up of 15 amino acids. Trimming took 3 bases from V and 2 from J; bases not matched to a gene: 4. The CDR3 DNA is TGTGCCACCAGTGATACCCTAGCGGCCACAGATACGCAGTATTTT. This sequence encodes CATSDTLAATDTQYF.

This clone was seen only once. The V gene is TRBV4-2, the J gene TRBJ2-5; D is perhaps TRBD2 (6 bases). The germline V and J ends were trimmed by 4 bases and 2 bases, with 20 bases remaining between them. The CDR3 runs to 17 residues. From germline, CDR1 is LGHNA and CDR2 YNFKEQ. In nucleotides, the CDR3 is TGTGCCAGCAGCCCCTCGGCGGACACCGGAGGGCAAGAGACCCAGTACTTC. Amino acid sequence: CASSPSADTGGQETQYF.

The chain uses TRBV14 and TRBJ2-3; weak D call: TRBD1 (5 bases). Trimming removed 0 bases at V and 4 bases at J, with 17 bases between. Germline V gene data show CDR1 as SGHDN and CDR2 as FVKESK. CDR3 length: 17 residues. The CDR3 sequence is CASSQEEWGWGADTQYF. The DNA for the CDR3 is TGTGCCAGCAGCCAAGAGGAATGGGGATGGGGCGCAGATACGCAGTATTTT.

The chain couples TRBV7-8 to TRBJ2-5; 10 nucleotides agree with TRBD2. After removal of 2 bases from V and 4 bases from J, the junction contained 4 bases not matched to a gene. Germline V gene lookup returns CDR1 SGHVS and CDR2 FQNEAQ. CDR3 length: 15 amino acids. CDR3 nucleotide sequence: TGTGCCAGCAGCTTACTAGCGGGAGAAATAGAGACCCAGTACTTC. Its protein product is CASSLLAGEIETQYF.

The genes are TRBV7-2 and TRBJ1-6; 10 bases align to TRBD1. There are 14 residues in the CDR3. V gave up 6 bases and J gave up 8 bases; unmatched junction bases: 4. Germline CDR1 SGHTA, CDR2 FQGNSA. CDR3 protein: CASSGGQGYSPLHF. Here the CDR3 DNA reads TGTGCCAGCAGTGGGGGACAGGGGTATTCACCCCTCCACTTT.

This clone was picked up a small number of times. One end of the junction does not line up with germline, which may come from a read error. CDR3 residues: CASRFRTQYF. As DNA, the CDR3 is TGTGCTAGCAGGTTTCGGACCCAGTACTTC. The chain combines TRBV7-7 with TRBJ2-5; D call uncertain. Germline CDR1 reads SSHAT; CDR2 reads FNYEAQ (reference sequence). CDR3 length equals 10 residues.

This CDR3 is CASSIGSLDTEQFF. In nucleotides, the CDR3 is TGTGCCAGTAGTATAGGAAGCCTGGACACTGAGCAGTTCTTC. The rearrangement joins TRBV19 to TRBJ2-1; possibly TRBD1 for D (5 bases). Trimming left V 1 base short and J 9 bases short, with 13 bases between. CDR3 length equals 14 residues. CDR1 LNHDA and CDR2 SQIVND come from the germline V gene (reference sequence).

The V call is TRBV24-1, the J call TRBJ2-5; 11 positions match TRBD2. Looked up from germline, CDR1 is KGHDR and CDR2 is SFDVKD. The CDR3 contains 17 residues. V shed 3 bases, J shed 1 base, and the junction held 6 bases outside the gene matches. The CDR3 bases are TGTGCCACCAGTGATCCCGGACTAGCGGGCCTCCAAGAGACCCAGTACTTC. Its protein product is CATSDPGLAGLQETQYF.

V gene TRBV5-6 combines with J gene TRBJ2-1; weak D call: TRBD1 (5 bases). The CDR3 is 15 residues long. V was clipped by 4 bases and J by 1 base, with 12 bases between them. Germline CDR1 SGHDT, CDR2 YYEEEE. CDR3 nucleotides: TGTGCCAGCAGCGTCCCCAGGGTTTCCTACAATGAGCAGTTCTTC. This encodes CASSVPRVSYNEQFF. Looking up the rest from reference TRBV5-6 and TRBJ2-1 gives the full variable domain: DAGVTQSPTHLIKTRGQQVTLRCSPKSGHDTVSWYQQALGQGPQFIFQYYEEEERQRGNFPDRFSGHQFPNYSSELNVNALLLGDSALYLCASSVPRVSYNEQFFGPGTRLTVL.

The V call is TRBV4-1, the J call TRBJ2-5; a weak D match, TRBD2 (5 bases). Trimming shortened V by 6 bases and J by 5 bases, and 16 bases separated the two germline ends. Germline V gene sequence: CDR1 MGHRA, CDR2 YSYEKL. The CDR3 is 14 amino acids. This CDR3 is CASSRMLARETQYF. In DNA form, the CDR3 reads TGCGCCAGCAGTCGGATGCTAGCCCGCGAGACCCAGTACTTC.

The chain links TRBV12-5 to TRBJ2-7, with 8 bases identical to TRBD1. The CDR3 covers 14 residues. V shed 1 base and J 6 bases; nucleotides not matched to a gene: 5. The V gene's germline CDR1 is LGHNT and CDR2 FRNRAP. The CDR3 loop reads CASGLARGHGEQYF. The CDR3 bases are TGTGCTAGTGGTTTGGCCAGGGGGCATGGCGAGCAGTACTTC.

This chain joins TRBV5-4 and TRBJ2-1; D call uncertain. Germline V CDR1 and CDR2: SGHNT, YYREEE (reference sequence). The CDR3 is made up of 11 amino acids. Trimming removed 2 bases at V and 9 bases at J, with 6 bases between. DNA for the CDR3: TGTGCCAGCAGCTTAACCAGTGAGCAGTTCTTC. It specifies CASSLTSEQFF.

This sequence joins TRBV6-2 or TRBV6-3 and TRBJ1-4; D remains unclear. Trimming took 5 bases from V and 9 from J, leaving 19 bases between them. CDR3 length: 15 amino acids. Germline V lookup: CDR1 MNHEY, CDR2 SVGEGT. The CDR3, as DNA: TGTGCCAGCAGTACGGACTGGGGTGGAGTTCAAAAACTGTTTTTT. It specifies CASSTDWGGVQKLFF.

The CDR3 region is CASSAYRDDTEAFF. The DNA of the CDR3 is TGTGCCAGCAGTGCGTACAGGGACGACACTGAAGCTTTCTTT. V is TRBV25-1 and J is TRBJ1-1, with D possibly matching TRBD1 (6 bases). V lost 4 bases, J lost 3 bases, and 12 bases lay in between. Germline V gene sequence: CDR1 MGHDK, CDR2 SYGVNS. The CDR3 has 14 residues.

The chain uses TRBV4-1 and TRBJ2-7; TRBD2 agrees at 11 bases. V was pared by 1 base and J by 3 bases, with 8 bases of the junction left unmatched. The CDR3 is 17 amino acids. Germline assignment: CDR1 MGHRA and CDR2 YSYEKL. Written as DNA, the CDR3 is TGCGCCAGCAGCCAAGCGAATCTAGCGGGAGGTCTCTACGAGCAGTACTTC. It specifies CASSQANLAGGLYEQYF.

The chain links TRBV5-3 to TRBJ2-7; a possible D gene is TRBD2 (7 bases). TRBV5-3 is an open reading frame whose function is uncertain. The CDR3 has 15 residues. Between the trimmed V and J ends, which lost 4 bases and 2 bases, there was a span of 16 bases. The CDR3 loop reads CARSPGRGATYEQYF. CDR3 sequence (DNA): TGTGCCAGAAGCCCCGGTCGGGGGGCCACCTACGAGCAGTACTTC.

The chain recombines TRBV6-5 with TRBJ2-5, with unresolved D. The CDR3 contains 15 residues. Trimming shortened V by 0 bases and J by 2 bases, and 10 bases separated the two germline ends. From germline, CDR1 is MNHEY and CDR2 SVGAGI. The CDR3 nucleotides are TGTGCCAGCAGTTACTCGGTGCGCGGTCAAGAGACCCAGTACTTC. Encoded protein: CASSYSVRGQETQYF.

J is TRBJ2-7 and V is TRBV7-8, with D possibly TRBD1 on 5 matching bases. This CDR3 region has 16 residues. V lost 3 bases and J 0 bases, leaving 15 bases between the germline ends. Germline V lookup: CDR1 SGHVS, CDR2 FQNEAQ. CDR3 DNA: TGTGCCAGCAGCTTCCACAGGTTTGCGAGCTCCTACGAGCAGTACTTC. This gives the protein CASSFHRFASSYEQYF.

The chain joins TRBV7-9 to TRBJ2-3; 9 bases are shared with TRBD2. The CDR3 length is 15 residues. Germline V lookup: CDR1 SEHNR, CDR2 FQNEAQ (reference sequence). With 4 bases clipped from V and 5 bases from J, the junction kept 7 bases outside the gene matches. The CDR3 coding sequence is TGTGCCAGCAGCTCCCAGCGGGGGGTTGGAGATACGCAGTATTTT. It specifies CASSSQRGVGDTQYF.

This chain connects TRBV19 to TRBJ1-5, with 7 bases matching TRBD1. This CDR3 contains 15 residues. CDR1 is LNHDA, CDR2 SQIVND, per germline (reference sequence). V shed 6 bases, J shed 3 bases, and the junction held 8 bases outside the gene matches. CDR3 DNA: TGTGCCAGTAGGACGGGACAGCTGCTCAATCAGCCCCAGCATTTT. As protein: CASRTGQLLNQPQHF.

The V call is TRBV7-2, the J call TRBJ1-4, with D maybe TRBD1 (6 bases). The CDR3 is made up of 14 amino acids. V was clipped by 5 bases and J by 12 bases, with 19 bases between them. CDR1 and CDR2 (germline): SGHTA, FQGNSA. The CDR3 DNA sequence: TGTGCCAGCAGCCCCCGGGGAGGGGAGGGGGAACTGTTTTTT. Translating gives CASSPRGGEGELFF.

The genes are TRBV5-4 and TRBJ1-2, with D uncertain. The V end lost 4 bases, the J end lost 7 bases, and 26 bases lay between the germline ends. Germline assignment: CDR1 SGHNT and CDR2 YYREEE (reference sequence). The length of the CDR3 is 17 residues. This chain's CDR3 is CASSQRNTAAGPLGYTF. The CDR3 coding sequence is TGTGCCAGCAGCCAGAGAAATACCGCAGCTGGGCCCCTTGGCTACACCTTC.

This clone occurred once. Written as DNA, the CDR3 is TGTGCCAGCAGCGTAGACCACGGCTACGAGCAGTACTTC. It encodes CASSVDHGYEQYF. The chain employs TRBV9 and TRBJ2-7; D gene ambiguous. The V gene's germline CDR1 is SGDLS and CDR2 YYNGEE. Trimming took 0 bases from V and 3 from J, leaving 7 bases between them. This CDR3 region has 13 residues.

The chain recombines TRBV30 with TRBJ2-7; tentative D call: TRBD2 (7 bases). CDR3 length equals 12 residues. Germline CDR1 is GTSNPN and CDR2 is SVGIG (reference sequence). V lost 7 bases and J lost 3, with 13 bases in between. The CDR3 nucleotides read TGTGCCTCCGGGGGGCTTGACTACGAGCAGTACTTC. Amino acids: CASGGLDYEQYF.

The rearrangement links TRBV6-5 to TRBJ1-4, with D perhaps TRBD1 (6 bases). Per the germline V gene, CDR1 is MNHEY and CDR2 is SVGAGI. Trimming removed 2 bases from V and 7 bases from J, with 14 bases in between. This CDR3 has 15 residues. The CDR3 DNA follows: TGTGCCAGCAGTTACGGGGGCAGTAAGGTTGAAAAACTGTTTTTT. Translated, it gives CASSYGGSKVEKLFF.

This rearrangement joins TRBV7-2 to TRBJ2-3; unclear D gene. Trimming cost V 2 bases and J 0 bases, with 3 bases left between them. The CDR3 totals 13 residues. The germline gives CDR1 SGHTA, CDR2 FQGNSA. CDR3 sequence: CASSLLSTDTQYF. In DNA form, the CDR3 reads TGTGCCAGCAGCTTACTTAGCACAGATACGCAGTATTTT. Variable domain in full (rest from reference TRBV7-2 and TRBJ2-3): GAGVSQSPSNKVTEKGKDVELRCDPISGHTALYWYRQSLGQGLEFLIYFQGNSAPDKSGLPSDRFSAERTGGSVSTLTIQRTQQEDSAVYLCASSLLSTDTQYFGPGTRLTVL.

The chain employs TRBV9 and TRBJ2-3; TRBD2 might be the D (6 bases). The CDR3 spans 13 residues. Trimming left V 4 bases short and J 2 bases short, with 8 bases between. CDR1 and CDR2 from the germline V gene are SGDLS and YYNGEE. CDR3 sequence reads: CASSRDFTDTQYF. For the CDR3, the DNA is TGTGCCAGCAGCCGGGACTTCACAGATACGCAGTATTTT.

V is TRBV7-9 and J is TRBJ2-2; D perhaps matches TRBD2 (6 bases). The CDR3 extends over 16 amino acids. CDR1 and CDR2 from the germline V gene are SEHNR and FQNEAQ (reference sequence). V lost 2 bases, J lost 1 base, and 11 bases lay in between. As DNA, the CDR3 is TGTGCCAGCAGCTTATTTGGGGGGATGAACACCGGGGAGCTGTTTTTT. Translating gives CASSLFGGMNTGELFF.

Here the CDR3 reads CASSHRGRIGGQREKLFF. The CDR3 nucleotides are TGTGCCAGCAGTCACAGGGGAAGAATAGGGGGCCAGAGGGAAAAACTGTTTTTT. The J gene is TRBJ1-4, the V gene TRBV27, with TRBD1 matching over 7 bases. CDR3 size: 18 residues. Germline trimming cut 5 bases from V and 8 bases from J; bases unmatched to any gene: 20. Germline CDR1 MNHEY, CDR2 SMNVEV (reference sequence).

The chain uses TRBV5-4 and TRBJ2-3; no reliable D call. The V gene's germline CDR1 is SGHNT and CDR2 YYREEE (reference sequence). Trimming removed 0 bases from V and 0 bases from J, with 8 bases in between. This CDR3 spans 15 amino acids. CDR3 in amino acids: CASSLDASSTDTQYF. The CDR3 DNA follows: TGTGCCAGCAGCTTGGATGCGTCTAGCACAGATACGCAGTATTTT.